What follows is one T cell receptor beta chain and its context. The antigen is undetermined. This entry comes from a study of shared clonotypes between healthy human individuals. Study in general: CD4 naive and CD4 memory each took three plates per donor, while CD8 naive took two and CD8 memory one. Overall study findings and caveats: In a handful of donors, about 5% of naive CD4 clonotypes appeared in common. Sampling was confined to blood; repertoires within tissues likely differ.

CDR1 and CDR2 from the germline V gene are PRHDT and FYEKMQ (reference sequence). Germline trimming cut 2 bases from V and 4 bases from J; bases unmatched to any gene: 6. The CDR3 extends over 17 amino acids. Method: immunoSEQ multiplex PCR; TCRdb's copy keeps in-frame clones and lacks some. This sample has hundreds of thousands of clones; approximately 95% occur once, and the top ten carry about 0.11%. CD45RO-negative, CCR7-positively selected cells formed the naive CD8 fraction, excluding terminally differentiated effector memory CD45RA+ cells. The receptor's source is a woman aged 25-40 years in good health. The chain joins TRBV13 to TRBJ2-7; 15 bases are a match to TRBD2. The sequencing input was naive CD8+ T cells sorted from blood. This CDR3 is CASSLRTSGRAFYEQYF. The CDR3 coding sequence is TGTGCCAGCAGCTTAAGGACTAGCGGGAGGGCCTTTTACGAGCAGTACTTC. Filled out from reference TRBV13 and TRBJ2-7, the complete variable domain reads AAGVIQSPRHLIKEKRETATLKCYPIPRHDTVYWYQQGPGQDPQFLISFYEKMQSDKGSIPDRFSAQQFSDYHSELNMSSLELGDSALYFCASSLRTSGRAFYEQYFGPGTRLTVT.